These 29 T cell receptor beta chains were all obtained from the same sample, sequenced in a study of low-dose radiotherapy and immunotherapy resistance in tumors. As for time point: after trial treatment. The treatment here: LDRT plus nivolumab, ipilimumab, low-dose cyclophosphamide and aspirin (RACIN trial). TRAV- and TRBV-specific primers primed first-strand cDNA, covering alpha and beta chains. PCR amplification of the TCRs was performed with Phusion for 20 PCR cycles, and it relied on a constant-region primer together with a V-primer adapter. One entry per CDR3 protein, called by TCRdb with MiXCR from the reads. Found here are around 60,000 distinct CDR3 sequences, under 30% of them singletons; the top ten hold 6% to 8.5%. The sequences come from PBMCs, collected after low-dose radiotherapy plus immunotherapy. Source of these receptors: a male donor with prostate cancer.

The rearrangement uses TRBV4-3 and TRBJ2-1; TRBD2 matches at 9 bases. This CDR3 is 16 amino acids long. The germline gives CDR1 LGHNA, CDR2 YSLEER. V trimming: 6 bases; J trimming: 2 bases; junction bases outside the gene matches: 8. The CDR3 sequence: CASSTAGGHTYNEQFF. The CDR3 DNA sequence: TGCGCCAGCAGTACTGCGGGGGGGCACACCTACAATGAGCAGTTCTTC.

At least ten counts were recorded for this clonotype. The rearrangement joins TRBV18 to TRBJ1-1, with D maybe TRBD1 (5 bases). CDR3 size: 14 residues. The V and J ends lost 3 bases and 6 bases respectively, with 14 bases between them. The V gene's germline CDR1 is KGHSH and CDR2 LQKENI. The CDR3 loop is CASSPQSGLAEAFF. The CDR3 nucleotides read TGTGCCAGCTCACCGCAGTCGGGGCTCGCTGAAGCTTTCTTT.

This clonotype came up many times. The gene calls are TRBV12-3 or TRBV12-4 and TRBJ1-5; D not resolved. V lost 0 bases, J lost 2 bases, and 8 bases lay in between. The CDR3 consists of 15 residues. The CDR3 DNA reads as TGTGCCAGCAGTTTAGCAGGGAGCGGCAATCAGCCCCAGCATTTT. Its translation is CASSLAGSGNQPQHF.

This clonotype was seen repeatedly, ten times or more. The chain is built from TRBV4-2 and TRBJ2-2, with D perhaps matching TRBD2 (7 bases). This CDR3 comprises 17 residues. The ends were cut back, 4 bases at V and 0 bases at J, with 15 bases in the middle. CDR1 and CDR2 (germline): LGHNA, YNFKEQ. CDR3 sequence (DNA): TGTGCCAGCAGCCTCCAAGGGGGGGGTACGAACACCGGGGAGCTGTTTTTT. Translation: CASSLQGGGTNTGELFF.

Ten or more counts support this clonotype. This sequence joins TRBV3-1 and TRBJ2-5; 12 bases match TRBD2. The CDR3 runs to 17 residues. V lost 5 bases to trimming and J lost 1 base; unmatched junction nucleotides: 8. CDR1 and CDR2 (germline): LGHDT, YNNKEL (reference sequence). The CDR3 nucleotides are TGTGCCAGCAGCGCCTTAACTAGCGGGGGGCCCCAAGAGACCCAGTACTTC. Translation gives CASSALTSGGPQETQYF.

This clonotype was recorded many times. The V call is TRBV20-1, the J call TRBJ2-3; 11 nucleotides align to TRBD2. Per germline, CDR1 DFQATT and CDR2 SNEGSKA (reference sequence). V shed 5 bases, J shed 2 bases, and the junction held 6 bases outside the gene matches. The CDR3 contains 15 residues. As DNA, the CDR3 is TGCAGTGCTGGTAGCGGGGGGGATTACACAGATACGCAGTATTTT. It codes for CSAGSGGDYTDTQYF.

Comment on this clonotype: This clone may be a read error of a much larger clone one base away. The chain joins TRBV5-1 to TRBJ2-1; D not resolved. CDR1 is SGHRS and CDR2 is YFSETQ in the germline V gene. The CDR3 covers 14 residues. Trimming removed 4 bases at V and 10 bases at J, with 18 bases between. The CDR3 bases are TGCGCCAGCAGCACGCTGCAGAGAGCCTACGAGCAGTTCTTC. It encodes CASSTLQRAYEQFF.

This clonotype occurred many times. This chain links TRBV5-5 with TRBJ2-3, with 7 bases that match TRBD2. This CDR3 comprises 17 residues. The V gene end was trimmed by 4 bases and the J gene end by 2 bases; junction bases not matched to a gene: 13. Germline V CDR1 and CDR2: SGHKS, YYEKEE (reference sequence). The CDR3 spells CASSGSSSGVYTDTQYF. CDR3 DNA: TGTGCCAGCAGCGGGTCATCTAGCGGAGTGTACACAGATACGCAGTATTTT.

This clonotype was counted ten times or more. The chain employs TRBV12-3 or TRBV12-4 and TRBJ2-7, with D possibly being TRBD1 or TRBD2 (6 bases each). Trimming took 3 bases from V and 6 from J, leaving 15 bases between them. The length of the CDR3 is 14 residues. Here the CDR3 reads CASSFGGPVIEQYF. CDR3 nucleotides: TGTGCCAGCAGTTTTGGGGGGCCGGTAATCGAGCAGTACTTC.

Notes on this clonotype: One base away lies a much larger clone, so this may be a sequencing read error. The chain carries TRBV5-6 and TRBJ2-5; D is undetermined. CDR1 and CDR2 (germline): SGHDT, YYEEEE. V lost 4 bases and J lost 11, with 21 bases in between. This CDR3 region has 14 residues. CDR3 DNA sequence: TGTGCCAGCAGCCCCCGTGGGGTAAACAATGAGCAGTACTTC. Translation gives CASSPRGVNNEQYF.

This clonotype was counted ten times or more. This chain uses TRBV6-2 or TRBV6-3 with TRBJ2-1; 8 bases are a match to TRBD2. The junction had 5 bases not matched to a gene; V was cut back by 2 bases and J by 5 bases. The V gene's germline CDR1 is MNHEY and CDR2 SVGEGT. The CDR3 has 15 residues. Here the CDR3 DNA reads TGTGCCAGCAGTTACGGACTAGCAGTAAACAATGAGCAGTTCTTC. It specifies CASSYGLAVNNEQFF.

In this sample, this clonotype turned up many times. V gene TRBV19 combines with J gene TRBJ2-1; 9 nucleotides align to TRBD2. V dropped 6 bases and J dropped 6; count of bases not matched to a gene: 12. Germline CDR1 is LNHDA and CDR2 is SQIVND (reference sequence). The CDR3 loop spans 16 amino acids. For the CDR3, the DNA is TGTGCCAGTAGAATTAGCGGGAGAGGTCTGGGCAATGAGCAGTTCTTC. Residues: CASRISGRGLGNEQFF.

There are many counts of this clonotype. The rearrangement joins TRBV7-2 to TRBJ1-1; TRBD1 matches at 7 bases. CDR3 length: 14 residues. Trimming at V came to 5 bases and at J to 1 base, leaving 4 bases not matched to a gene. The germline CDR1 and CDR2 sequences are SGHTA and FQGNSA. CDR3 coding DNA: TGTGCCAGCAGCCCCGGACAGGCGAACACTGAAGCTTTCTTT. Translated: CASSPGQANTEAFF.

Turning to this clonotype: It is unclear where the CDR3 begins or ends on the DNA, so no DNA is shown, and the CDR3 is as TCRdb lists it. This chain connects TRBV7-2 to TRBJ2-7; the listed D gene, TRBD1, was not tested against the DNA. Counting both end residues, the CDR3 totals 22 amino acids. The germline gives CDR1 SGHTA, CDR2 FQGNSA. This CDR3 reads CDSSIYLCSVVGTRDRVYEQYF.

To note about this clonotype: This may be a read error: a much more frequent sequence differs by one nucleotide. The V and J genes are TRBV12-3 or TRBV12-4 and TRBJ1-2; TRBD1 aligns across 7 bases. The CDR3 has 12 residues. CDR3 sequence reads: CVSRKATGAVTF. As DNA, the CDR3 is TGTGTCAGCAGGAAAGCAACAGGGGCAGTGACCTTC.

As concerns this clonotype: A far larger clone is just one base off, so this is likely a read error. The genes are TRBV10-3 and TRBJ2-1; 8 nucleotides line up with TRBD1. J lost 10 bases, V lost 10 bases, and 6 bases had no gene match. This CDR3 contains 11 residues. Germline lookup yields CDR1 ENHRY and CDR2 SYGVKD. The chain's CDR3 is CATTDRGEQFF. The DNA for the CDR3 is TGTGCCACCACTGACAGGGGAGAGCAGTTCTTC.

This chain links TRBV5-4 with TRBJ2-3, with 13 positions matching TRBD2. The CDR3 has 19 residues. The J segment lost 0 bases and the V segment lost 1 base, leaving 8 bases of the junction unmatched. Germline CDR1 reads SGHNT; CDR2 reads YYREEE (reference sequence). CDR3 residues: CASSLRGLAGTTSTDTQYF. The DNA for the CDR3 is TGTGCCAGCAGCTTGAGGGGACTAGCGGGGACCACTAGCACAGATACGCAGTATTTT.

This clonotype was seen at least ten times. The chain combines TRBV28 with TRBJ2-1, with TRBD1 identical over 9 bases. Unmatched junction bases numbered 14, after V lost 7 bases and J lost 4 bases. Germline CDR1 and CDR2: MDHEN and SYDVKM. This CDR3 is built from 17 residues. The CDR3 reads CASTNLLGTGTYNEQFF. The CDR3 DNA follows: TGTGCCAGCACGAATCTCCTCGGGACAGGGACATACAATGAGCAGTTCTTC.

This clonotype was found many times. V is TRBV5-1 and J is TRBJ1-2, with a tentative D call TRBD1 (5 bases). This CDR3 is built from 17 residues. Germline V gene lookup returns CDR1 SGHRS and CDR2 YFSETQ. The V end lost 0 bases, the J end lost 2 bases, and 17 bases lay between the germline ends. The CDR3 sequence: CASSLDPVQGTNYGYTF. DNA of the CDR3: TGCGCCAGCAGCTTGGACCCGGTCCAGGGAACAAACTATGGCTACACCTTC.

Notes on this clonotype: A read error likely explains this, since a far larger clone differs by one base. This chain links TRBV30 with TRBJ2-1, with D tentatively TRBD1 (5 bases). The CDR3 loop spans 13 amino acids. Germline CDR1 and CDR2: GTSNPN and SVGIG (reference sequence). Trimming took off 2 bases at V and 10 bases at J, with 15 bases between the two ends. The CDR3 sequence: CAWSQKGVWEQFF. The CDR3 coding sequence is TGTGCCTGGAGTCAAAAAGGGGTCTGGGAGCAGTTCTTC.

The V call is TRBV28, the J call TRBJ2-1; 9 bases line up with TRBD2. V shed 2 bases, J shed 5 bases, and the junction held 10 bases outside the gene matches. The CDR3 is 17 amino acids. Germline V gene data show CDR1 as MDHEN and CDR2 as SYDVKM. CDR3 loop: CASSLGLAGGLNNEQFF. In nucleotides, the CDR3 is TGTGCCAGCAGTTTAGGGTTGGCGGGGGGGCTAAACAATGAGCAGTTCTTC.

In the case of this clonotype: This is likely an artifact of a read error, given a far larger clone one base away. CDR3 DNA sequence: TGTGCCATTACCTCCCACTCGGAACAGGGAGCTTTCTTT. Translated, it gives CAITSHSEQGAFF. This sequence joins TRBV27 and TRBJ1-1, with D possibly matching TRBD1 (6 bases). The CDR3 loop spans 13 amino acids. CDR1 is MNHEY and CDR2 is SMNVEV in the germline V gene (reference sequence). V was clipped by 10 bases and J by 10 bases, with 22 bases between them.

This clonotype was seen repeatedly, ten times or more. The chain employs TRBV7-8 and TRBJ1-4, with D tentatively TRBD1 (6 bases). The CDR3 has 18 residues. The V gene lost 4 bases and the J gene lost 3 bases, with 21 bases spanning the gap. CDR1 SGHVS and CDR2 FQNEAQ come from the germline V gene. The CDR3 sequence is CASSSRGLDLASNEKLFF. CDR3 DNA sequence: TGTGCCAGCAGCTCTAGGGGGTTGGATCTTGCATCTAATGAAAAACTGTTTTTT.

This clonotype was observed many times. V and J are TRBV2 and TRBJ2-6, with 7 bases aligning to TRBD1. Germline CDR1 reads SNHLY; CDR2 reads FYNNEI. J gave up 0 bases and V 4 bases, and 6 bases lay outside the gene matches. The CDR3 covers 17 residues. The CDR3 sequence is CASSVRTGDSGANVLTF. The CDR3 DNA follows: TGTGCCAGCAGTGTTCGGACAGGAGACTCTGGGGCCAACGTCCTGACTTTC.

This clonotype was seen repeatedly, ten times or more. This sequence joins TRBV7-9 and TRBJ2-7; 9 bases map to TRBD2. The CDR3 loop spans 16 amino acids. V shed 5 bases, J shed 5 bases, and the junction held 13 bases outside the gene matches. Germline assignment: CDR1 SEHNR and CDR2 FQNEAQ (reference sequence). CDR3 region: CASSPVGREGRDEQYF. The CDR3 bases are TGTGCCAGCAGCCCCGTCGGGCGGGAGGGCCGGGACGAGCAGTACTTC.

This clonotype showed up many times. The chain links TRBV5-6 to TRBJ1-6; TRBD1 matches 8 bases. The germline CDR1 and CDR2 sequences are SGHDT and YYEEEE. CDR3 length: 15 residues. The V and J ends lost 3 bases and 10 bases, in that order; junction bases with no gene match: 9. As DNA, the CDR3 is TGTGCCAGCAGCTCGATATACAGGGGGTACTCACCCCTCCACTTT. Its translation: CASSSIYRGYSPLHF.

Of note for this clonotype: A far larger clone is off by one base, so a read error is likely. The rearrangement links TRBV7-2 to TRBJ2-1, with 9 bases fitting TRBD1. The trim removed 5 bases at V and 13 bases at J, leaving 6 bases unmatched. The germline CDR1 and CDR2 sequences are SGHTA and FQGNSA. The CDR3 extends over 12 amino acids. The CDR3 loop reads CASSRTGGTQFF. CDR3 DNA sequence: TGTGCCAGCAGCAGAACAGGGGGCACCCAGTTCTTC.

This chain uses TRBV13 with TRBJ2-5; the D is unclear. The V end lost 6 bases, the J end lost 5 bases, and 13 bases lay between the germline ends. This CDR3 contains 13 residues. Germline V gene data show CDR1 as PRHDT and CDR2 as FYEKMQ (reference sequence). The CDR3 reads CASSEPGLETQYF. The CDR3 region has the DNA TGTGCCAGCAGTGAGCCGGGTCTGGAGACCCAGTACTTC.

This clonotype was recorded many times. The chain links TRBV15 to TRBJ2-7; D is uncertain. With 0 bases removed from V and 3 bases from J, the gap between germline ends came to 12 bases. The CDR3 covers 15 residues. Germline V CDR1 and CDR2: LNHNV, YYDKDF (reference sequence). CDR3 in amino acids: CATSREVGMDYEQYF. The CDR3 DNA reads TGTGCCACCAGCAGAGAGGTAGGTATGGACTACGAGCAGTACTTC.